These 23 T cell receptor beta chains came from one sample sequenced in a study of radiation and T cells in renal cell carcinoma. Profiling relied on immunoSEQ multiplex PCR, and the TCRdb table lists in-frame clones only, not all of them. In the table there are about 61,000 clones, 78% of which are singletons. Time point here: baseline pretreatment blood. The treatment: 15 Gy SBRT to primary tumor, nephrectomy 4 weeks later. The sample here was blood, taken from a patient whose treatment included radiotherapy and nephrectomy. The receptors here all came from a man aged 60 to 75 with renal cell carcinoma.

The chain employs TRBV5-6 and TRBJ2-2; D remains ambiguous. V was shortened by 2 bases and J by 0 bases, with 8 bases between the two germline ends. Germline CDR1 and CDR2: SGHDT and YYEEEE. The CDR3 length is 15 residues. The CDR3 sequence is CASSFGLTNTGELFF. The CDR3 DNA sequence: TGTGCCAGCAGCTTCGGGCTCACGAACACCGGGGAGCTGTTTTTT.

The chain couples TRBV6-1 to TRBJ2-1, with 9 bases lining up with TRBD2. The CDR3 runs to 15 residues. Germline CDR1 and CDR2: MNHNS and SASEGT. After removal of 8 bases from V and 3 bases from J, the junction contained 8 bases not matched to a gene. CDR3 protein: CASGERGVYYNEQFF. In DNA, the CDR3 is TGTGCCAGCGGCGAGCGGGGGGTATACTACAATGAGCAGTTCTTC.

The CDR3 region has the DNA TGTGCCAGCAGCTCTGGGACGGAGGATAACTATGGCTACACCTTC. This codes for CASSSGTEDNYGYTF. The chain links TRBV7-9 to TRBJ1-2, with D possibly being TRBD1 (5 bases). The V and J ends lost 4 bases and 1 base respectively, with 13 bases between them. Per the germline V gene, CDR1 is SEHNR and CDR2 is FQNEAQ (reference sequence). The CDR3 is 15 amino acids.

The V gene is TRBV7-8, the J gene TRBJ2-7, with D tentatively TRBD1 (6 bases). Trimming stripped 1 base from V and 3 bases from J, with 7 bases between. This CDR3 is built from 13 residues. CDR1 and CDR2 (germline): SGHVS, FQNEAQ. The CDR3 region has the DNA TGTGCCAGCAGCTTAGACAGGGTCTACGAGCAGTACGTC. Encoded protein: CASSLDRVYEQYV.

The V and J genes are TRBV11-2 and TRBJ2-5; D may correspond to TRBD1 or TRBD2 (5 bases each). The J call may be incorrect, as the DNA end agrees better with TRBJ2-7. CDR1 is SGHAT and CDR2 is FQNNGV in the germline V gene. This CDR3 spans 15 amino acids. CDR3 DNA: TGTGCCAGCAGCAACATCCGGGACCCGGCCTACGAGCAGTACTTC. It yields the protein CASSNIRDPAYEQYF.

This clone was recorded a few times. The genes are TRBV5-5 and TRBJ2-1, with no clear D. The V end lost 0 bases, the J end lost 6 bases, and 1 base lay between the germline ends. The CDR3 covers 11 residues. Germline V CDR1 and CDR2: SGHKS, YYEKEE (reference sequence). The CDR3 DNA is TGTGCCAGCAGCTTGGGCAATGAGCAGTTCTTC. Its translation is CASSLGNEQFF.

Relative to its sample, this clone is medium-sized. This rearrangement joins TRBV27 to TRBJ2-1, with 9 bases lining up with TRBD2. J lost 6 bases, V lost 5 bases, and 17 bases had no gene match. Germline-derived CDR1 and CDR2 are MNHEY and SMNVEV (reference sequence). The CDR3 sequence is 18 residues long. CDR3 in amino acids: CASSPAGTAGGRANEQFF. The CDR3 DNA reads TGTGCCAGCAGTCCAGCGGGAACGGCGGGAGGGCGGGCCAATGAGCAGTTCTTC.

V usage is TRBV7-7 and J usage is TRBJ1-2; TRBD1 matches 9 bases. The CDR3 consists of 20 residues. Germline V gene lookup returns CDR1 SSHAT and CDR2 FNYEAQ (reference sequence). Trimming cost V 0 bases and J 3 bases; bases outside gene matches: 17. The CDR3 region has the DNA TGTGCCAGCAGCTTAGCACAGGGGGCGCGTTGGAATTATCTCTACTATGGCTACACCTTC. Encoded protein: CASSLAQGARWNYLYYGYTF.

V gene TRBV2 combines with J gene TRBJ2-7, with D possibly matching TRBD1 (5 bases). CDR3 length equals 13 residues. Germline CDR1 SNHLY, CDR2 FYNNEI. The V end lost 3 bases, the J end lost 5 bases, and 11 bases lay between the germline ends. This CDR3 reads CASSEAGYHEQYF. CDR3 sequence (DNA): TGTGCCAGCAGTGAGGCAGGGTACCACGAGCAGTACTTC.

For the CDR3, the DNA is TGTGCCAGTAGCCCGGGACACTATGAAAAACTGTTTTTT. Translation gives CASSPGHYEKLFF. This rearrangement joins TRBV19 to TRBJ1-4, with D perhaps matching TRBD1 (6 bases). This CDR3 region has 13 residues. Trimming shortened V by 6 bases and J by 6 bases, and 11 bases separated the two germline ends. The V gene's germline CDR1 is LNHDA and CDR2 SQIVND (reference sequence).

The chain combines TRBV9 with TRBJ2-5, with no clear D. Germline V CDR1 and CDR2: SGDLS, YYNGEE. The CDR3 is 13 residues long. With 0 bases removed from V and 5 bases from J, the gap between germline ends came to 8 bases. This chain's CDR3 is CASSVEGVETQYF. The CDR3, as DNA: TGTGCCAGCAGCGTAGAGGGTGTGGAGACCCAGTACTTC.

J is TRBJ2-3 and V is TRBV11-2; D remains unclear. There are 14 residues in the CDR3. Germline CDR1 is SGHAT and CDR2 is FQNNGV. V lost 5 bases and J 1 base, leaving 10 bases between the germline ends. CDR3 nucleotide sequence: TGTGCCAGCAGCCAAAGCCGGGGCACAGATACGCAGTATTTT. This encodes CASSQSRGTDTQYF.

The CDR3 DNA sequence: TGTGCCAGCAGCTTTAGCGGGAGCAAGGCCTACGAGCAGTACGTC. Translating gives CASSFSGSKAYEQYV. V usage is TRBV11-3 and J usage is TRBJ2-7; 9 nucleotides agree with TRBD2. The CDR3 loop spans 15 amino acids. CDR1 and CDR2 (germline): SGHNT, YENEEA. Trimming cost V 3 bases and J 2 bases; bases outside gene matches: 5.

V gene TRBV6-1 combines with J gene TRBJ2-5, with 8 bases lining up with TRBD2. This CDR3 region has 14 residues. V was pared by 7 bases and J by 5 bases, with 9 bases of the junction left unmatched. Germline CDR1 reads MNHNS; CDR2 reads SASEGT. The CDR3 protein is CASTLRGGRETQYF. In DNA, the CDR3 is TGTGCCAGCACCCTCCGCGGGGGGCGGGAGACCCAGTACTTC.

The chain has TRBV27 and TRBJ2-6; D may be TRBD1 or TRBD2 (5 bases each). The CDR3 length is 18 residues. CDR1 and CDR2 (germline): MNHEY, SMNVEV (reference sequence). Trimming took 7 bases from V and 0 from J, leaving 19 bases between them. The CDR3 spells CASTRWPGTSSGANVLTF. As DNA, the CDR3 is TGTGCCAGCACCCGATGGCCAGGGACCAGCTCTGGGGCCAACGTCCTGACTTTC.

The chain uses TRBV7-9 and TRBJ1-1; D uncertain. Between the trimmed V and J ends, which lost 5 bases and 4 bases, there was a span of 8 bases. CDR3 length: 12 residues. Per germline, CDR1 SEHNR and CDR2 FQNEAQ (reference sequence). In DNA form, the CDR3 reads TGTGCCAGCAGCCTGCTTCGCACTGAAGCTTTCTTT. It yields the protein CASSLLRTEAFF. Variable domain in full (rest from reference TRBV7-9 and TRBJ1-1): DTGVSQNPRHKITKRGQNVTFRCDPISEHNRLYWYRQTLGQGPEFLTYFQNEAQLEKSRLLSDRFSAERPKGSFSTLEIQRTEQGDSAMYLCASSLLRTEAFFGQGTRLTVV.

This clone was observed a handful of times. The chain couples TRBV14 to TRBJ2-2, with 9 nucleotides matching TRBD2. Germline V gene data show CDR1 as SGHDN and CDR2 as FVKESK. CDR3 length equals 16 residues. J gave up 7 bases and V 2 bases, and 8 bases lay outside the gene matches. The CDR3 sequence is CASSQRLAGSGGELFF. As DNA, the CDR3 is TGTGCCAGCAGCCAAAGGCTAGCGGGATCCGGCGGGGAGCTGTTTTTT.

The chain carries TRBV7-2 and TRBJ2-1; TRBD2 aligns across 10 bases. This CDR3 comprises 15 residues. J gave up 4 bases and V 4 bases, and 4 bases lay outside the gene matches. The germline V gene has CDR1 SGHTA and CDR2 FQGNSA. The CDR3, as DNA: TGTGCCAGCAGCTATACTAGCGGGGAGTACAATGAGCAGTTCTTC. It translates to CASSYTSGEYNEQFF.

This chain connects TRBV19 to TRBJ1-4; TRBD1 matches 9 bases. CDR3 length equals 14 residues. Germline loops: CDR1 LNHDA, CDR2 SQIVND (reference sequence). The J segment lost 11 bases and the V segment lost 5 bases, leaving 9 bases of the junction unmatched. CDR3 in DNA: TGTGCCAGTAGTGGGGACAGGGAGTTTTGGAAACTGTTTTTT. This gives the protein CASSGDREFWKLFF.

The rearrangement links TRBV6-1 to TRBJ2-7; D might be TRBD1 (5 bases). V was clipped by 2 bases and J by 5 bases, with 10 bases between them. In germline, CDR1 is MNHNS, CDR2 SASEGT. CDR3 length: 13 residues. The CDR3 reads CASSESRVNEQYF. The CDR3 region has the DNA TGTGCCAGCAGTGAATCCAGGGTTAACGAGCAGTACTTC.

This chain connects TRBV7-7 to TRBJ2-3; a possible D gene is TRBD1 (5 bases). The CDR3 is 13 residues long. Germline V gene data show CDR1 as SSHAT and CDR2 as FNYEAQ (reference sequence). V was cut by 5 bases and J by 7 bases, with 13 bases left in between. The CDR3 sequence is CASSQIGVNTQYF. Here the CDR3 DNA reads TGTGCCAGCAGCCAAATAGGGGTGAATACGCAGTATTTT.

V usage is TRBV19 and J usage is TRBJ1-5; D gene uncertain. V lost 1 base and J lost 4, with 11 bases in between. CDR3 length: 15 residues. Germline V lookup: CDR1 LNHDA, CDR2 SQIVND (reference sequence). The CDR3 region has the DNA TGTGCCAGTAGTATAGCGGTCGGTGGAAATCAGCCCCAGCATTTT. Its protein product is CASSIAVGGNQPQHF.

This clone has just a few counts. The V gene is TRBV30, the J gene TRBJ1-1; D remains ambiguous. Germline V gene data show CDR1 as GTSNPN and CDR2 as SVGIG (reference sequence). The CDR3 has 17 residues. V was clipped by 1 base and J by 3 bases, with 21 bases between them. This CDR3 is CAWSAPGRSWGDTEAFF. The DNA of the CDR3 is TGTGCCTGGAGTGCCCCGGGTAGGTCCTGGGGTGACACTGAAGCTTTCTTT.